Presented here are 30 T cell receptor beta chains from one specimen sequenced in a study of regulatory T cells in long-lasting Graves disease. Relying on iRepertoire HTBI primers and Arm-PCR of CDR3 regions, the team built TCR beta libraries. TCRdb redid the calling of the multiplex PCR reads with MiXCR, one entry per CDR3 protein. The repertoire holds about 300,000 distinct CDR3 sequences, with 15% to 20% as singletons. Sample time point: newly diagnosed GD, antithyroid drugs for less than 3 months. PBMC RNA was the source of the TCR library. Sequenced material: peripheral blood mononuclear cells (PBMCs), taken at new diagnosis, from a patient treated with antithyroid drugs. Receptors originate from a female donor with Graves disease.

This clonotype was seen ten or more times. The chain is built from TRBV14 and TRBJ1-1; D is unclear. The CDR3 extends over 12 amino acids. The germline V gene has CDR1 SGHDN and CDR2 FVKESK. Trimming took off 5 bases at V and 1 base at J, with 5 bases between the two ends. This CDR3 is CASSGRNTEAFF. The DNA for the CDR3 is TGTGCCAGCAGCGGCAGGAACACTGAAGCTTTCTTT.

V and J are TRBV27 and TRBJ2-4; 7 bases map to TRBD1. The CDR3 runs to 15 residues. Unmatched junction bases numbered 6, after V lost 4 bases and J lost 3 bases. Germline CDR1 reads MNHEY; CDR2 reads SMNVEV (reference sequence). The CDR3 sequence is CASSSQGWVKNIQYF. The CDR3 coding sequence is TGTGCCAGCAGTTCACAGGGGTGGGTCAAAAACATTCAGTACTTC.

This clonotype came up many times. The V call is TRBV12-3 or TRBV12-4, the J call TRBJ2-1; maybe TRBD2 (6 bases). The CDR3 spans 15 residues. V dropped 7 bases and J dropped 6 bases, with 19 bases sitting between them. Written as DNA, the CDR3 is TGTGCCAGCATCCTTTCGGGGGAGACCAGCAATGAGCAGTTCTTC. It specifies CASILSGETSNEQFF.

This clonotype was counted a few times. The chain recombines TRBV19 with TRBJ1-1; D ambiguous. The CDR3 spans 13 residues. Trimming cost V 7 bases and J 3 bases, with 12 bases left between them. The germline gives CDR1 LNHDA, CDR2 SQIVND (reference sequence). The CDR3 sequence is CASTPKSHTEAFF. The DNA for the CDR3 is TGTGCCAGTACCCCTAAATCTCACACTGAAGCTTTCTTT.

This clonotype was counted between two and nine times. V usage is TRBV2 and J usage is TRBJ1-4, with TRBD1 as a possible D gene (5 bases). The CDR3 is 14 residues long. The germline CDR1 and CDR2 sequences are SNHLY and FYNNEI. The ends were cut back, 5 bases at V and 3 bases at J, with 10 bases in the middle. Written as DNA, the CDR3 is TGTGCCAGCAGTTCCAGGGTCCCTAATGAAAAACTGTTTTTT. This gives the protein CASSSRVPNEKLFF.

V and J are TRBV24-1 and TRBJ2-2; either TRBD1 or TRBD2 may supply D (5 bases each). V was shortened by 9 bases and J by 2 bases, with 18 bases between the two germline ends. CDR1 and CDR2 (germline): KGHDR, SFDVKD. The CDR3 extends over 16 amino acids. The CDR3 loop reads CATGPRRTFNTGELFF. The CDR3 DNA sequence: TGTGCCACCGGACCGAGGAGGACATTCAACACCGGGGAGCTGTTTTTT.

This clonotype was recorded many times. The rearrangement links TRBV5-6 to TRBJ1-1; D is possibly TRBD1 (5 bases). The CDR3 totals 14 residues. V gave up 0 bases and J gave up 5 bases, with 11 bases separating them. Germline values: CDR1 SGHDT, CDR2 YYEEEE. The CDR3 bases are TGTGCCAGCAGCTTGGTGGGACCCACTACTGAAGCTTTCTTT. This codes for CASSLVGPTTEAFF.

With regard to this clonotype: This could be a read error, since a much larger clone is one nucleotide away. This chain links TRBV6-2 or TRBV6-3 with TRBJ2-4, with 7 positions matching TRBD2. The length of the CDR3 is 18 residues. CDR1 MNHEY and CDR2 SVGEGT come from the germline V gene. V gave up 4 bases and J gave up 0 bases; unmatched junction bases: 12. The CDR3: CASSSIQGAGKAKNIQYF. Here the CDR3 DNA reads TGTGCCAGCAGTTCCATTCAGGGAGCGGGGAAAGCCAAAAACATTCAGTACTTC.

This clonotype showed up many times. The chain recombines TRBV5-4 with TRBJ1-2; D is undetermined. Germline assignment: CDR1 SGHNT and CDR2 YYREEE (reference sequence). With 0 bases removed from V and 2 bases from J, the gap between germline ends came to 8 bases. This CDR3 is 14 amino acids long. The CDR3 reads CASSLEAVNYGYTF. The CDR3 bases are TGTGCCAGCAGCTTGGAGGCGGTGAACTATGGCTACACCTTC.

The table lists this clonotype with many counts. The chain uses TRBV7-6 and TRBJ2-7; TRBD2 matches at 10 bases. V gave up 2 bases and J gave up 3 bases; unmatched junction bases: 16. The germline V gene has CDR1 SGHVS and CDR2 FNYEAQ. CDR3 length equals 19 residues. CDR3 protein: CASSLNPRRPSSGGYEQYF. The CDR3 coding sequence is TGTGCCAGCAGCTTAAACCCCCGCCGCCCCTCTAGCGGGGGCTACGAGCAGTACTTC.

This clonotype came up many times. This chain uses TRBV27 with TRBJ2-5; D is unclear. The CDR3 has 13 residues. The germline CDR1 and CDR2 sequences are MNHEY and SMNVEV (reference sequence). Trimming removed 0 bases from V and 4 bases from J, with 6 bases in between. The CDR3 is CASSLSVGETQYF. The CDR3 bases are TGTGCCAGCAGTTTATCGGTTGGAGAGACCCAGTACTTC.

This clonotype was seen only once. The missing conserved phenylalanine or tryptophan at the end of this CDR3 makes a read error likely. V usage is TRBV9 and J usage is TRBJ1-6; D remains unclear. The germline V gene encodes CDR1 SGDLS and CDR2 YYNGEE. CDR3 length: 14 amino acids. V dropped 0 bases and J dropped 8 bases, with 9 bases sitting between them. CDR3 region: CASSVGGFDSPLHS. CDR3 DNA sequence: TGTGCCAGCAGCGTAGGGGGTTTCGATTCACCCCTCCACTCT.

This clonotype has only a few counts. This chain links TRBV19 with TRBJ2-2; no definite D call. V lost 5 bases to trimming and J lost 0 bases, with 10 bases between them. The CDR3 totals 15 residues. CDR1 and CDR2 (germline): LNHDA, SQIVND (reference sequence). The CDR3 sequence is CASSLGPANTGELFF. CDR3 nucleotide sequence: TGTGCCAGTAGTTTAGGGCCTGCGAACACCGGGGAGCTGTTTTTT. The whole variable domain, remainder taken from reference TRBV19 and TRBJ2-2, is DGGITQSPKYLFRKEGQNVTLSCEQNLNHDAMYWYRQDPGQGLRLIYYSQIVNDFQKGDIAEGYSVSREKKESFPLTVTSAQKNPTAFYLCASSLGPANTGELFFGEGSRLTVL.

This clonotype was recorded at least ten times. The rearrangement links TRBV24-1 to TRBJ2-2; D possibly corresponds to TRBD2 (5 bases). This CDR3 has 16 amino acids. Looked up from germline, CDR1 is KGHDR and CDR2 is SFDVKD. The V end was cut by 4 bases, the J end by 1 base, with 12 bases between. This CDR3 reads CATSDIETRNTGELFF. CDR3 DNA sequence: TGTGCCACCAGTGACATTGAAACTAGGAACACCGGGGAGCTGTTTTTT.

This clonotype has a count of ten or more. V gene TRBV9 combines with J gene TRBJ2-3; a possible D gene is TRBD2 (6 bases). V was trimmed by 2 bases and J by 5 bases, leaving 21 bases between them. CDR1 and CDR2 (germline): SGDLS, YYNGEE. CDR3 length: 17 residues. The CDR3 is CASSVRSRTGVGDTQYF. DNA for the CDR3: TGTGCCAGCAGCGTTAGGTCTCGGACGGGAGTAGGAGATACGCAGTATTTT. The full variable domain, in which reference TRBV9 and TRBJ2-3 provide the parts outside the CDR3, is DSGVTQTPKHLITATGQRVTLRCSPRSGDLSVYWYQQSLDQGLQFLIQYYNGEERAKGNILERFSAQQFPDLHSELNLSSLELGDSALYFCASSVRSRTGVGDTQYFGPGTRLTVL.

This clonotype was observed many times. Here the CDR3 DNA reads TGTGCCATCAGTGACACTGGGGCCCCCTACGAGCAGTACTTC. This encodes CAISDTGAPYEQYF. This chain links TRBV10-3 with TRBJ2-7; D is possibly TRBD1 (5 bases). The V gene's germline CDR1 is ENHRY and CDR2 SYGVKD. V lost 3 bases and J lost 2, with 11 bases in between. The CDR3 loop spans 14 amino acids.

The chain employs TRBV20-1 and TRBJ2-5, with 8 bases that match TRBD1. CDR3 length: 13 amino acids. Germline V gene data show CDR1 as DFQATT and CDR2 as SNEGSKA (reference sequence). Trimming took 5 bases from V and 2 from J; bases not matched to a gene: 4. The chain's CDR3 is CSASDRGQETQYF. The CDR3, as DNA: TGCAGTGCTTCCGACAGGGGACAAGAGACCCAGTACTTC.

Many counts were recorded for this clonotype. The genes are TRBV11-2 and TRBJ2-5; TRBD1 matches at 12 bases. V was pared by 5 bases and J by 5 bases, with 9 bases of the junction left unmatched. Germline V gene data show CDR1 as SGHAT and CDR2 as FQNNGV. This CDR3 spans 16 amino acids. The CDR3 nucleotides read TGTGCCAGCAGCCAAGGGACAGGGGGCCATGGCGAGACCCAGTACTTC. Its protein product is CASSQGTGGHGETQYF.

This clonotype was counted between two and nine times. This CDR3 is CSARVPSGRSDTQYF. CDR3 nucleotide sequence: TGCAGTGCTAGAGTCCCTAGCGGGAGATCAGATACGCAGTATTTT. The chain carries TRBV20-1 and TRBJ2-3; TRBD2 aligns across 10 bases. Germline lookup yields CDR1 DFQATT and CDR2 SNEGSKA (reference sequence). This CDR3 contains 15 residues. V lost 1 base to trimming and J lost 4 bases; unmatched junction nucleotides: 5.

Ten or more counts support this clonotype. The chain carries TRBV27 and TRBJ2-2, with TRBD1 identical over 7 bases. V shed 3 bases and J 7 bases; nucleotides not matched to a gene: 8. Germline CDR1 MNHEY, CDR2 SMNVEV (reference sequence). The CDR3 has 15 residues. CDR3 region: CASSFGTVGVGELFF. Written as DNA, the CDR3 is TGTGCCAGCAGTTTTGGGACAGTGGGCGTCGGGGAGCTGTTTTTT.

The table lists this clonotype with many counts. The CDR3 sequence: CAISDGILGTEAFF. CDR3 DNA: TGTGCCATCAGTGACGGCATTCTGGGCACTGAAGCTTTCTTT. V usage is TRBV10-3 and J usage is TRBJ1-1; D call uncertain. The V end lost 3 bases, the J end lost 4 bases, and 12 bases lay between the germline ends. The CDR3 length is 14 residues. Germline V gene lookup returns CDR1 ENHRY and CDR2 SYGVKD.

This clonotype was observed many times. The CDR3 sequence: CASRLAGVNEQFF. For the CDR3, the DNA is TGTGCCAGCAGACTAGCGGGAGTGAATGAGCAGTTCTTC. The V and J genes are TRBV2 and TRBJ2-1; 11 positions match TRBD2. CDR1 is SNHLY, CDR2 FYNNEI, per germline. The ends lost 6 bases at V and 7 bases at J; junction bases unmatched: 2. This CDR3 spans 13 amino acids.

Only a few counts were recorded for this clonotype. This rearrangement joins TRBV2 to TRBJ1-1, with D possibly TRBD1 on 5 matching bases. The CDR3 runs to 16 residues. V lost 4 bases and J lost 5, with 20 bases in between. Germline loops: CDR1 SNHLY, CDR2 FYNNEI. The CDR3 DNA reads TGTGCCAGCAGTGTAGGGGCCACCTCGAAGAGGACTGAAGCTTTCTTT. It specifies CASSVGATSKRTEAFF.

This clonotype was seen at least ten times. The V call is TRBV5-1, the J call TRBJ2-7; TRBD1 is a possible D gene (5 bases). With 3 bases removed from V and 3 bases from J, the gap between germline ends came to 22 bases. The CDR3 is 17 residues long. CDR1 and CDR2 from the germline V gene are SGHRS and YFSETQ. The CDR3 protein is CASSWTPSEHPNYEQYF. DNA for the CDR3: TGCGCCAGCAGCTGGACACCCTCAGAGCACCCTAACTACGAGCAGTACTTC.

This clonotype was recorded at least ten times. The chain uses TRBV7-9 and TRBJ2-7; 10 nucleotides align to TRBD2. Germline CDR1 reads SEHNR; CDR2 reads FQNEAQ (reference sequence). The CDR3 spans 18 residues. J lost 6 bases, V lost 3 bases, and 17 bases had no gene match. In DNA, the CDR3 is TGTGCCAGCAGCTTCCCGTACTCTAGCGGGAGAAGATCCCGCGAGCAGTACTTC. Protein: CASSFPYSSGRRSREQYF.

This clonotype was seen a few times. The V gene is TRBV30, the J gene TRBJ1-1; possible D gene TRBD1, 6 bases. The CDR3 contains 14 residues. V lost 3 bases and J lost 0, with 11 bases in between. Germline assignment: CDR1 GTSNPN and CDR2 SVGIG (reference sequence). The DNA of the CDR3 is TGTGCCTGGAGCGCCGGACAGCTGAACACTGAAGCTTTCTTT. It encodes CAWSAGQLNTEAFF.

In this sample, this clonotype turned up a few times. The CDR3 DNA reads TGTGCCAGTACCGAGGGAAACAGGGCCATTCATGGCTACACCTTC. Translation: CASTEGNRAIHGYTF. The chain uses TRBV19 and TRBJ1-2; tentative D call: TRBD1 (6 bases). The CDR3 spans 15 residues. Germline loops: CDR1 LNHDA, CDR2 SQIVND (reference sequence). Trimming left V 7 bases short and J 6 bases short, with 21 bases between.

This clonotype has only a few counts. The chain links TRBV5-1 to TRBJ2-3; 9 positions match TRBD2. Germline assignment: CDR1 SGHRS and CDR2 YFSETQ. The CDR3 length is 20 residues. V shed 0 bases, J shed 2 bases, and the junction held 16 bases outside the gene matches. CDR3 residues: CASSLVSGNPAGGNTDTQYF. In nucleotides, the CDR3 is TGCGCCAGCAGCTTGGTATCCGGGAACCCCGCGGGAGGGAACACAGATACGCAGTATTTT.

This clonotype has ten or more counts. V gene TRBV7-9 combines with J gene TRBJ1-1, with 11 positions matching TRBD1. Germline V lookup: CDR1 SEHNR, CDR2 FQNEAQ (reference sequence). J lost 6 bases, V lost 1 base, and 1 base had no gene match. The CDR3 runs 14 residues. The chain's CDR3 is CASSLEGQGAEAFF. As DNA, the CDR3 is TGTGCCAGCAGCTTAGAGGGACAGGGGGCTGAAGCTTTCTTT.

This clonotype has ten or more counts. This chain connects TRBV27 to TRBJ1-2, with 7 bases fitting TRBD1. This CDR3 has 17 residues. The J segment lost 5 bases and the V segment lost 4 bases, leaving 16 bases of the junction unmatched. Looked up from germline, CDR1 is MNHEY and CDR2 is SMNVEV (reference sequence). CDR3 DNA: TGTGCCAGCAGTTACGCCGCAGTTGGCGGGACAGCTTATGGCTACACCTTC. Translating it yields CASSYAAVGGTAYGYTF.